This entry describes one TCR beta chain. Its antigen is still unknown. Per the germline V gene, CDR1 is MNHNY and CDR2 is SVGAGI (reference sequence). V dropped 6 bases and J dropped 2; count of bases not matched to a gene: 7. The CDR3 runs 14 residues. The sample is drawn from a study of CD4 T cells in relation to SARS-CoV-2 and coronaviruses. The study, taken as a whole, reports: Memory recall responses, not primary responses primed in culture, are what the assay detects. Compared with monoreactive clones, crossreactive clones showed significantly weaker SARS-CoV-2 expansion.

TCRdb's table, derived via immunoSEQ multiplex PCR, lists solely in-frame clones and lacks some. The sample consists of about 38,000 clones, over 75% of them appearing once. The receptor's source is an adult with COVID-19. V and J are TRBV6-6 and TRBJ2-7; TRBD2 agrees at 7 bases. Sequenced sample: memory CD4+ T cells from PBMCs, cultured in vitro. CDR3 sequence reads: CASSWSSGTYEQYF. The CDR3 DNA sequence: TGTGCCAGCAGCTGGTCTAGCGGAACCTACGAGCAGTACTTC.